This section outlines one T cell receptor beta chain sequence together with its context. Its specificity is not known. The sample belongs to a study of cytomegalovirus exposure and HLA in healthy donors. Study observations and caveats: Some TCR beta chains (164 of them) were listed as cytomegalovirus-associated. The CMV antigen specificity of a few CMV-associated chains was confirmed through in vitro analysis.

Measured with immunoSEQ multiplex PCR; TCRdb has only the in-frame clones, and not every one. In the table there are around 220,000 clones, around 90% of which are singletons. The donors were part of the validation cohort of more than 90 subjects. That cohort was separate from the first cohort, which comprised several hundred subjects. Sequencing used PBMCs. This clonotype was obtained from a young woman in good health and CMV-seronegative.

The CDR3: CASSQVRDKYFSDSNQPQHF. The CDR3, as DNA: TGTGCCAGCAGCCAGGTCCGGGACAAATATTTTTCAGATAGCAATCAGCCCCAGCATTTT. The chain employs TRBV4-2 and TRBJ1-5; D may be TRBD1 (6 bases). V was shortened by 3 bases and J by 0 bases, with 24 bases between the two germline ends. CDR3 length: 20 residues. Per the germline V gene, CDR1 is LGHNA and CDR2 is YNFKEQ.